This TCR beta chain is from a study of graft-versus-host responses after intestinal transplantation. Across the study: Uniformly, recipients were administered anti-thymocyte globulin induction with subsequent tacrolimus and steroids for about 3 years.

The trim removed 3 bases at V and 5 bases at J, leaving 3 bases unmatched. Germline lookup yields CDR1 MGHRA and CDR2 YSYEKL. This CDR3 spans 14 amino acids. Sequencing used immunoSEQ multiplex PCR; TCRdb keeps in-frame clones, though not all of them. The sample comprises 80,000 to 100,000 clones, 85% to 95% of which are singletons, and about 0.07% rests with the top ten. With regard to this clone: The antigen is unknown.

The source material was unstimulated CD8+ T cells sorted from spleen or lymph node cells, sampled before transplant. This sequence joins TRBV4-1 and TRBJ1-4; 7 bases are a match to TRBD1. The clonotype comes from a human donor who was the organ donor for an intestinal transplant. For the CDR3, the DNA is TGCGCCAGCAGCCAGACAGGGCCCAATGAAAAACTGTTTTTT. It codes for CASSQTGPNEKLFF.